Given below is one TCR beta chain in context. Participants' reported clinical history set cohort assignment. The sample is drawn from a study of blood T cell repertoires in COVID-19. The overall study: Specimens from acute and convalescent COVID-19 originated in the United States, Italy and Spain. T cells, B-cell-depleted T cells, or PBMCs supplied cDNA or gDNA.

Authors' analysis steps: Amplification from reference gene primers served as the basis for estimated nucleated cell counts. TCRdb keeps only in-frame clones here, not all; method: immunoSEQ multiplex PCR. D and trimming were read from the DNA, whereas the V and J calls and clone size are those reported in that table. The sample consists of 200,000 to 300,000 clones, around 88% of them appearing once. Germline lookup yields CDR1 LGHNA and CDR2 YNFKEQ. The V and J ends lost 0 bases and 5 bases, in that order; junction bases with no gene match: 6. The CDR3 extends over 15 amino acids. The receptor was derived from a woman in her 40s with acute COVID-19. The rearrangement uses TRBV4-2 and TRBJ2-7; 8 bases are a match to TRBD1. Sequencing was performed on PBMCs or T cells enriched from blood (not recorded which). The CDR3 nucleotides are TGTGCCAGCAGCCAAGATGGCAGGGGGCGGGACGAGCAGTACTTC. Translated, it gives CASSQDGRGRDEQYF.